This TCR beta chain was sequenced for a study of blood T cell repertoires in COVID-19. Produced via immunoSEQ multiplex PCR; TCRdb's table is partial and in-frame only. The sample has 55,000 to 65,000 clones, 89% seen once. CDR3 size: 15 residues. Sequenced material: peripheral blood. The chain joins TRBV21-1 to TRBJ2-7; TRBD1 was called by the table and not checked on the DNA. TRBV21-1 is a pseudogene locus. This receptor was identified in a woman aged 55 to 70 with COVID-19, enrolled during active disease. CDR3 DNA sequence: TGTGCCAGCAGCAAAGGGGGCAGGGCCTCCTACGAGCAGTACTTC. Its translation is CASSKGGRASYEQYF.